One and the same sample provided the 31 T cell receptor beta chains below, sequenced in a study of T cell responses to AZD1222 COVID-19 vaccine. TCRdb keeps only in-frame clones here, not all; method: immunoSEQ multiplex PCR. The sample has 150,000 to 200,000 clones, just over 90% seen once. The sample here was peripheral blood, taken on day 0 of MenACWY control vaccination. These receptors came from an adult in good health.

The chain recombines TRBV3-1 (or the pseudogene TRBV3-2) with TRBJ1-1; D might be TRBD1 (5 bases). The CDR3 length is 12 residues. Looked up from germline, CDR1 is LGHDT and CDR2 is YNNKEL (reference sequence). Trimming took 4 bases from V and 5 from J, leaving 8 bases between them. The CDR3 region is CASSPGGTEAFF. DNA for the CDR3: TGTGCCAGCAGCCCCGGGGGGACTGAAGCTTTCTTT.

CDR3 coding DNA: TGTGCCAGCAGCTCGAAAGGGACCCTGAACACTGAAGCTTTCTTT. This sequence encodes CASSSKGTLNTEAFF. The chain links TRBV5-4 to TRBJ1-1; D perhaps matches TRBD1 (5 bases). The CDR3 covers 15 residues. V was pared by 3 bases and J by 0 bases, with 12 bases between. Germline lookup yields CDR1 SGHNT and CDR2 YYREEE (reference sequence).

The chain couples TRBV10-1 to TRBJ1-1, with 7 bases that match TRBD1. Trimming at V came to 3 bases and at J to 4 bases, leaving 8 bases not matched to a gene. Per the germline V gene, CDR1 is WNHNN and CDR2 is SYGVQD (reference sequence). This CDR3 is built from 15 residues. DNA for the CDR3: TGCGCCAGCAGTGACCGGACAGGCCCTCTCACTGAAGCTTTCTTT. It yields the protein CASSDRTGPLTEAFF.

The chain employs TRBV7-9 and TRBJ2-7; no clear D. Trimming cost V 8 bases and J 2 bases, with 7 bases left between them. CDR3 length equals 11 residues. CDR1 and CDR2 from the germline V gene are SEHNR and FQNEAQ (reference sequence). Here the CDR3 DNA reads TGTGCCAGCGTTGGGGCCTACGAGCAGTACTTC. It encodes CASVGAYEQYF.

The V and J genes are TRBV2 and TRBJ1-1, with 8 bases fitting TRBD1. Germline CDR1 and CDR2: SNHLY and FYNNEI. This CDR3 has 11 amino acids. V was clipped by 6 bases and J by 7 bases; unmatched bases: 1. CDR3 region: CASRGQVEAFF. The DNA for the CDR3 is TGTGCCAGCAGGGGACAGGTTGAAGCTTTCTTT. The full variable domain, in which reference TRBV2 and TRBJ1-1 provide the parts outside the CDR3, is EPEVTQTPSHQVTQMGQEVILRCVPISNHLYFYWYRQILGQKVEFLVSFYNNEISEKSEIFDDQFSVERPDGSNFTLKIRSTKLEDSAMYFCASRGQVEAFFGQGTRLTVV.

CDR3 coding DNA: TGTGCCAGCTCACCAACTGTGACAGGGGGCACTGAAGCTTTCTTT. As protein: CASSPTVTGGTEAFF. V gene TRBV18 combines with J gene TRBJ1-1; 9 positions agree with TRBD1. Germline CDR1 and CDR2: KGHSH and LQKENI. The CDR3 length is 15 residues. The V and J ends lost 2 bases and 4 bases, in that order; junction bases with no gene match: 5.

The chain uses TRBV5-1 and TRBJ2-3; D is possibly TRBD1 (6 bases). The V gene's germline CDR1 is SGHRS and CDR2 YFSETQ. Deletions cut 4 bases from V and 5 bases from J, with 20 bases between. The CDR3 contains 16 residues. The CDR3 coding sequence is TGCGCCAGCAGCCCCCTAGGGGGAGAGGAGGTAGATACGCAGTATTTT. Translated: CASSPLGGEEVDTQYF.

CDR3 sequence: CASRGATGNEQFF. The CDR3, as DNA: TGTGCCAGCAGGGGCGCCACAGGCAATGAGCAGTTCTTC. The genes are TRBV9 and TRBJ2-1; tentative D call: TRBD1 (5 bases). V dropped 5 bases and J dropped 6 bases, with 12 bases sitting between them. The germline V gene has CDR1 SGDLS and CDR2 YYNGEE. This CDR3 contains 13 residues.

CDR3 in DNA: TGTGCCAGTAGTATTTCGGGGGGACAGGGCTTCGAAAAACTGTTTTTT. Protein: CASSISGGQGFEKLFF. The chain joins TRBV19 to TRBJ1-4, with 9 bases that match TRBD1. Germline lookup yields CDR1 LNHDA and CDR2 SQIVND (reference sequence). The CDR3 consists of 16 residues. Trimming removed 3 bases from V and 8 bases from J; junction bases left unmatched: 10.

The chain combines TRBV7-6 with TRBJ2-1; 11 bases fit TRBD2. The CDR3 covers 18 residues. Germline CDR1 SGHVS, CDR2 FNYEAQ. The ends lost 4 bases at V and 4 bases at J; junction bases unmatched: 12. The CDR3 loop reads CASSSDRLSGRGYNEQFF. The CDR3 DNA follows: TGTGCCAGCAGCTCAGACAGGCTTAGCGGGAGGGGATACAATGAGCAGTTCTTC.

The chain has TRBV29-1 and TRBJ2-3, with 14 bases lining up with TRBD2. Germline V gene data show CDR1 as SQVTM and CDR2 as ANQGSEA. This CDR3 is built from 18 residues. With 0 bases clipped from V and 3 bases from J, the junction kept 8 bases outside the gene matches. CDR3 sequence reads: CSVEDPIGLAGGTDTQYF. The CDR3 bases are TGCAGCGTTGAAGATCCAATCGGACTAGCGGGAGGAACAGATACGCAGTATTTT.

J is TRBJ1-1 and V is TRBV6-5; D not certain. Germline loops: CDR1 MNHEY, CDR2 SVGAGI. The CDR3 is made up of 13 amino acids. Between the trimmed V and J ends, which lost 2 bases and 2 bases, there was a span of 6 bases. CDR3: CASSYGHNTEAFF. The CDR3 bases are TGTGCCAGCAGTTACGGGCATAACACTGAAGCTTTCTTT.

The CDR3 DNA sequence: TGTGCCAGCAGCCAATCTTTAGCTAACTATGGCTACACCTTC. This gives the protein CASSQSLANYGYTF. The chain uses TRBV3-1 (or the pseudogene TRBV3-2) and TRBJ1-2; D not certain. Germline loops: CDR1 LGHDT, CDR2 YNNKEL (reference sequence). Deletions cut 2 bases from V and 0 bases from J, with 7 bases between. This CDR3 spans 14 amino acids.

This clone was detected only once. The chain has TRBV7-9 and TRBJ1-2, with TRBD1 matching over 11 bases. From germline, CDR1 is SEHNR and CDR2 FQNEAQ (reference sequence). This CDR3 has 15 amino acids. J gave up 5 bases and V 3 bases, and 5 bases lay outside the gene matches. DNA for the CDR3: TGTGCCAGCAGCTTGGACAGGGGGCCAACATATGGCTACACCTTC. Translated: CASSLDRGPTYGYTF.

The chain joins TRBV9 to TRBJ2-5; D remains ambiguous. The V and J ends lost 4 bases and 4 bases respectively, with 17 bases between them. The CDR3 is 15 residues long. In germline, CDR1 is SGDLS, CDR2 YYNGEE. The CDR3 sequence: CASSHGPNWGETQYF. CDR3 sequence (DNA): TGTGCCAGCAGCCACGGCCCTAACTGGGGAGAGACCCAGTACTTC.

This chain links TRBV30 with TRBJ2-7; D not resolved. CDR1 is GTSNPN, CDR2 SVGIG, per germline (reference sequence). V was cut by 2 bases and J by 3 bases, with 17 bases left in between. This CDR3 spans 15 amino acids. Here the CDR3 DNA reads TGTGCCTGGAGTCCCGTCGGAAGGGCCTTCTACGAGCAGTACTTC. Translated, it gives CAWSPVGRAFYEQYF.

CDR3: CASSMSGGRETQYF. The CDR3 bases are TGTGCCAGTAGTATGTCAGGGGGCCGGGAGACCCAGTACTTC. The chain is built from TRBV19 and TRBJ2-5; 8 bases align to TRBD1. Trimming at V came to 3 bases and at J to 5 bases, leaving 5 bases not matched to a gene. There are 14 residues in the CDR3. Germline V CDR1 and CDR2: LNHDA, SQIVND (reference sequence).

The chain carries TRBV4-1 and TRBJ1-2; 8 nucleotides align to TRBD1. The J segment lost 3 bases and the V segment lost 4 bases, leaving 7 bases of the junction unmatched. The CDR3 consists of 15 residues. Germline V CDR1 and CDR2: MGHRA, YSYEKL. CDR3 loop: CASSPGDRGHYGYTF. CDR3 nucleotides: TGCGCCAGCAGCCCAGGCGACAGGGGACACTATGGCTACACCTTC.

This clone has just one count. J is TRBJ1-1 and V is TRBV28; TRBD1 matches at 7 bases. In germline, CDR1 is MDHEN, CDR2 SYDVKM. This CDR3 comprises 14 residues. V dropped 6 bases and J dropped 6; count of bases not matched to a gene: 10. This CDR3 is CASRHDRANPEAFF. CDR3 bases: TGTGCCAGCAGGCATGACAGGGCCAACCCTGAAGCTTTCTTT.

CDR3 sequence: CSVEAVSYNEQFF. The CDR3 coding sequence is TGCAGCGTTGAGGCTGTTTCCTACAATGAGCAGTTCTTC. The chain combines TRBV29-1 with TRBJ2-1, with unresolved D. This CDR3 contains 13 residues. Between the trimmed V and J ends, which lost 3 bases and 1 base, there was a span of 7 bases. CDR1 and CDR2 (germline): SQVTM, ANQGSEA.

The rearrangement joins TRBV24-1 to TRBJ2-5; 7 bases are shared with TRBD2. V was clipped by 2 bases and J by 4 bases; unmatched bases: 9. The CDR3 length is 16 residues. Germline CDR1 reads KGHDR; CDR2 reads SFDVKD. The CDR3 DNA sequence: TGTGCCACCAGTGATTCCTTCCGGGACTACCGAGAGACCCAGTACTTC. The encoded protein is CATSDSFRDYRETQYF.

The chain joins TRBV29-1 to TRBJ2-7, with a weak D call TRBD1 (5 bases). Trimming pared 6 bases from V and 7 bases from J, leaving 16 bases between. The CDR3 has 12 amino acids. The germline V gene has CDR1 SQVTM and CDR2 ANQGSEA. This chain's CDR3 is CSVGVWGGEQYF. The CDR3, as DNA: TGCAGCGTAGGGGTCTGGGGTGGAGAGCAGTACTTC.

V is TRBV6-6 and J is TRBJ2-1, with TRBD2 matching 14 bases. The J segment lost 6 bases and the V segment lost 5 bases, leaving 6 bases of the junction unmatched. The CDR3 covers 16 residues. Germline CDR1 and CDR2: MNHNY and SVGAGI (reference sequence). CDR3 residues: CASSKLGTSGGNEQFF. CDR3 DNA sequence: TGTGCCAGCAGTAAGCTCGGGACTAGCGGGGGCAATGAGCAGTTCTTC.

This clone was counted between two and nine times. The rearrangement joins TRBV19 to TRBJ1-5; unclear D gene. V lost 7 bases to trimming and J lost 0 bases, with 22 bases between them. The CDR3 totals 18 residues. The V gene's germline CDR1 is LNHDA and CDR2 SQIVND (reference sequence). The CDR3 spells CASTTLSEAFYSNQPQHF. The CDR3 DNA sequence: TGTGCCAGTACCACCCTCTCAGAAGCCTTTTATAGCAATCAGCCCCAGCATTTT.

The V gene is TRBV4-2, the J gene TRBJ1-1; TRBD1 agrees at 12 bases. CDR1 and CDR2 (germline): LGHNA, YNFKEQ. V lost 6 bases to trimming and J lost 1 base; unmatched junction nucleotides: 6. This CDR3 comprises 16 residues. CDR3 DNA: TGTGCCAGCAGAATCAGGGGACAGGGGGCGAACACTGAAGCTTTCTTT. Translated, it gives CASRIRGQGANTEAFF.

This CDR3 is CASSYGREQPQHF. CDR3 DNA sequence: TGTGCCAGCAGTTACGGGCGGGAACAGCCCCAGCATTTT. This rearrangement joins TRBV6-5 to TRBJ1-5; D uncertain. The CDR3 is 13 amino acids. CDR1 is MNHEY, CDR2 SVGAGI, per germline. The V gene lost 2 bases and the J gene lost 7 bases, with 9 bases spanning the gap.

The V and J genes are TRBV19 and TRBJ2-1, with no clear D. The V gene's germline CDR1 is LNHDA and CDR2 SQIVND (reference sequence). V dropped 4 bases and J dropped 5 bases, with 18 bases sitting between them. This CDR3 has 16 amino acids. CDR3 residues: CASSTLQSAIHNEQFF. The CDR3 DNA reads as TGTGCCAGTAGTACATTACAAAGTGCGATCCACAATGAGCAGTTCTTC.

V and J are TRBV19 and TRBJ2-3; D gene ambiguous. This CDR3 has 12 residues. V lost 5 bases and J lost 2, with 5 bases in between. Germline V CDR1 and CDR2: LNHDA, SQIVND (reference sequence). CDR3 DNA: TGTGCCAGTAGTCCTACCACAGATACGCAGTATTTT. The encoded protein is CASSPTTDTQYF.

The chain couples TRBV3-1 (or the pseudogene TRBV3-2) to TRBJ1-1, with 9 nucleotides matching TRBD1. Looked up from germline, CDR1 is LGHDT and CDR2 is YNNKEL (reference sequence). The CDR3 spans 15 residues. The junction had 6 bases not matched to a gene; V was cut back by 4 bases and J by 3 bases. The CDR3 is CASSPYRQGDTEAFF. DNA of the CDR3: TGTGCCAGCAGCCCCTACCGACAGGGGGACACTGAAGCTTTCTTT.

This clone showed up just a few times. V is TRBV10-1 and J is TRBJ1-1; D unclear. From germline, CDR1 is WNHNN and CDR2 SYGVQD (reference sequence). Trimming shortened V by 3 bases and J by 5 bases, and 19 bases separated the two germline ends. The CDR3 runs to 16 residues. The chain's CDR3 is CASSERQTGRGTEAFF. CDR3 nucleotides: TGCGCCAGCAGTGAACGGCAGACCGGCCGGGGTACTGAAGCTTTCTTT.

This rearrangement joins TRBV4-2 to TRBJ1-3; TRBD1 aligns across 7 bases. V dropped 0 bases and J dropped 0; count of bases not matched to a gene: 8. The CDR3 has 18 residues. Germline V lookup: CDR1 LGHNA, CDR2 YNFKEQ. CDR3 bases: TGTGCCAGCAGCCAAGATAAAGGGACAGTGCTCTCTGGAAACACCATATATTTT. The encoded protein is CASSQDKGTVLSGNTIYF.